Shown below are 6 T cell receptor beta chains from a single sample sequenced in a study of glioma-infiltrating T cells. TCR alpha and beta CDR3 regions were amplified from RNA using iRepertoire nested multiplex PCR. TCRdb ran MiXCR on the multiplex PCR reads and lists one entry per CDR3 protein. The sample contains a few thousand distinct CDR3 sequences, about 86% of which appear only once. Sample: glioma tissue, nonneoplastic brain tissue, or PBMCs (not recorded which). Receptors were obtained from a human donor with low-grade glioma or glioblastoma, undergoing nonglioma brain surgery, or in good health (not recorded which).

A single count supports this clonotype. As an off-target read in a library built for alpha chains, this beta chain has a frequency of little significance. The chain carries TRBV28 and TRBJ1-5, with 7 bases fitting TRBD1. The CDR3 sequence is 14 residues long. Looked up from germline, CDR1 is MDHEN and CDR2 is SYDVKM. V lost 10 bases and J lost 2; bases outside the gene matches: 8. DNA of the CDR3: TGTGCCACCAGACAGGGTGGGCGCAATCAGCCCCAGCATTTT. Protein product: CATRQGGRNQPQHF.

On this clonotype: This beta chain is an unintended read in a library built for alpha chains; its size means little. V gene TRBV11-2 combines with J gene TRBJ1-1; D not resolved. The CDR3 sequence is 14 residues long. Trimming pared 4 bases from V and 5 bases from J, leaving 14 bases between. Per the germline V gene, CDR1 is SGHAT and CDR2 is FQNNGV. The chain's CDR3 is CASSSRRGWTEAFF. In nucleotides, the CDR3 is TGTGCCAGCAGCTCGAGAAGAGGGTGGACTGAAGCTTTCTTT.

Details on this clonotype: This beta chain appears as a stray read in a library generated for alpha chains; its size is not informative. The rearrangement joins TRBV20-1 to TRBJ2-5; 7 positions agree with TRBD2. Looked up from germline, CDR1 is DFQATT and CDR2 is SNEGSKA (reference sequence). Trimming cost V 0 bases and J 8 bases; bases outside gene matches: 3. The CDR3 is 12 amino acids. CDR3 nucleotides: TGCAGTGCTAGAGAAGCGACTAGCACCCAGTACTTC. This encodes CSAREATSTQYF.

This clonotype occurred once. The library was built for alpha chains, so this beta chain is an off-target read and its size means little. V usage is TRBV28 and J usage is TRBJ1-1; a weak D match, TRBD1 (6 bases). The V gene lost 6 bases and the J gene lost 11 bases, with 13 bases spanning the gap. The germline gives CDR1 MDHEN, CDR2 SYDVKM. The CDR3 contains 11 residues. CDR3 sequence reads: CASRYRDMAFF. CDR3 DNA: TGTGCCAGCAGATACAGGGATATGGCTTTCTTT.

In this sample, this clonotype turned up once. The library was designed around alpha chains, so this beta chain is a stray read whose abundance carries little weight. The rearrangement joins TRBV20-1 to TRBJ2-3; 8 bases match TRBD2. With 5 bases clipped from V and 0 bases from J, the junction kept 10 bases outside the gene matches. The length of the CDR3 is 16 residues. CDR1 is DFQATT and CDR2 is SNEGSKA in the germline V gene (reference sequence). The CDR3 coding sequence is TGCAGTGCTTTAAACCCTAGCGGGCTGAGCACAGATACGCAGTATTTT. Amino acid sequence: CSALNPSGLSTDTQYF.

With regard to this clonotype: This beta chain is a stray sequence in a library constructed for alpha chains; its clone size is not meaningful. This chain connects TRBV20-1 to TRBJ1-5; D remains ambiguous. Germline loops: CDR1 DFQATT, CDR2 SNEGSKA (reference sequence). Trimming pared 2 bases from V and 6 bases from J, leaving 8 bases between. CDR3 length: 12 residues. Here the CDR3 DNA reads TGCAGTGCTAGACCCCCGAGTCAGCCCCAGCATTTT. It encodes CSARPPSQPQHF.